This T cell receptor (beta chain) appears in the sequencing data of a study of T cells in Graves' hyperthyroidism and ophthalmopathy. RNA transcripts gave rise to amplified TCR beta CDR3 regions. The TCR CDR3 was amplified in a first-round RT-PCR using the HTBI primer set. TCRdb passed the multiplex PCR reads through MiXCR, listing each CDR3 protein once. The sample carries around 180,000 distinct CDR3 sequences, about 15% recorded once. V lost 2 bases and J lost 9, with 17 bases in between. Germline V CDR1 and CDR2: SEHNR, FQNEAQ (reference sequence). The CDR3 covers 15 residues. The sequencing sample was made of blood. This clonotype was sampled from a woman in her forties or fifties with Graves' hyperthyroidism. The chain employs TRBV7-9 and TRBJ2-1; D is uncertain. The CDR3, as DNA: TGTGCCAGCAGCTTACCCAGAGGCCTGTCAGTTGAGCAGTTCTTC. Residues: CASSLPRGLSVEQFF. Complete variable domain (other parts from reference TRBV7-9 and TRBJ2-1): DTGVSQNPRHKITKRGQNVTFRCDPISEHNRLYWYRQTLGQGPEFLTYFQNEAQLEKSRLLSDRFSAERPKGSFSTLEIQRTEQGDSAMYLCASSLPRGLSVEQFFGPGTRLTVL.